The TCR beta chain under discussion was sequenced for a study of low-dose radiotherapy and immunotherapy resistance in tumors. Across the whole study: A dose of 0.5 Gy per fraction was delivered to Cohort 1 every 2 weeks, for a total of 6.5 Gy. Once cycle 1 day 1 began, patients took oral aspirin 300 mg daily for four cycles.

Both TCRalpha and TCRbeta chains were reverse transcribed with V-gene-specific primers. Over around 19 PCR cycles, TCRs were amplified from a constant-region primer and V-primer adapter. TCRdb re-analysed the reads in MiXCR, keeping a single row per CDR3 protein. This table holds approximately 45,000 distinct CDR3 sequences, 25% to 30% found once. V lost 5 bases and J lost 0, with 11 bases in between. The germline V gene encodes CDR1 SGHVS and CDR2 FQNEAQ. This CDR3 contains 14 residues. This clonotype showed up many times. Documented time point: after trial treatment. The treatment was: LDRT plus nivolumab, ipilimumab, low-dose cyclophosphamide and aspirin (RACIN trial). Donors, who were enrolled in a single-arm phase I dose-escalation trial, received nivolumab, ipilimumab, aspirin, low-dose cyclophosphamide and low-dose radiotherapy.

The TCR comes from a male donor with prostate cancer. The V call is TRBV7-8, the J call TRBJ2-7; D call uncertain. This specimen was PBMCs, taken after low-dose radiotherapy plus immunotherapy. DNA for the CDR3: TGTGCCAGCAGCACCGTGGGGTTCTCCTACGAGCAGTACTTC. As protein: CASSTVGFSYEQYF.